The rows below give T cell receptor beta chains drawn from one sample of a study of radiotherapy plus CTLA-4 blockade in lung cancer. The assay was immunoSEQ multiplex PCR, and TCRdb's table has in-frame clones only and misses some. The data contain tens of thousands of clones, around 80% of them singletons. The sample in question was peripheral blood, obtained from a patient treated with radiotherapy plus ipilimumab. These receptors all stem from a human donor with non-small cell lung cancer who had a complete response to radiotherapy plus ipilimumab. CDR3s include the opening cysteine and the closing phenylalanine or tryptophan. A D gene is named only where the DNA matches it firmly. Expanded clones get a size class; other rows say once, few or many, or leave the size out.

clone_size	v_call	d_call	j_call	cdr3_nt	cdr3_aa
NA	TRBV5-1	NA	TRBJ1-1	TGCGCCAGCAGCCAAAACCCCGGACGGGAAGGGGCTTTCTTT	CASSQNPGREGAFF
NA	TRBV18	NA	TRBJ1-1	TGTGCCAGCTCGCTAGAATGGAACACTGAAGCTTTCTTT	CASSLEWNTEAFF
NA	TRBV4-1	NA	TRBJ1-1	TGCGCCAGCAGCCACCCTACCTTGCCCGTTGAAGCTTTCTTT	CASSHPTLPVEAFF
NA	TRBV7-9	NA	TRBJ2-3	TGTGCCAGCAGCGCCGAGGGCCGAGATACGCAGTATTTT	CASSAEGRDTQYF
NA	TRBV2	NA	TRBJ1-5	TGTGCCAGCGGACCAAACCTACAGGGTTCGGGCAATCAGCCCCAGCATTTT	CASGPNLQGSGNQPQHF
NA	TRBV28	TRBD2	TRBJ2-1	TGTGCCAGCAGCCCGGGAGAGGCTAGCGGGAGAAATGAGCAGTTCTTC	CASSPGEASGRNEQFF
NA	TRBV5-4	NA	TRBJ1-1	TGTGCCAGCAGCCGTCGTCAGGCGGACACTGAAGCTTTCTTT	CASSRRQADTEAFF
NA	TRBV5-1	TRBD2	TRBJ2-1	TGCGCCAGCAGCTTTTATAGCGGGAGCTCCTACAATGAGCAGTTCTTC	CASSFYSGSSYNEQFF
few	TRBV19	NA	TRBJ2-1	TGTGCCAGTCGCGCCGAAGGGGCTGGTGAGCAGTTCTTC	CASRAEGAGEQFF
once	TRBV7-6	NA	TRBJ2-3	TGTGCCAGCAGCTTAGTTAGCGATCGCACAGATACGCAGTATTTT	CASSLVSDRTDTQYF
NA	TRBV27	NA	TRBJ1-5	TGTGCCAGCAGCCAAGTAGACAGCCGCAATCAGCCCCAGCATTTT	CASSQVDSRNQPQHF
few	TRBV7-2	NA	TRBJ2-1	TGTGCCAGCAGCTTACAAATCTACAATGAGCAGTTCTTC	CASSLQIYNEQFF
few	TRBV9	NA	TRBJ1-1	TGTGCCAGCAGCGTAGTGGACAGAACTGAAGCTTTCTTT	CASSVVDRTEAFF
NA	TRBV15	NA	TRBJ2-1	TGTGCCACCAGCAGAGATGCGATGGGTGACACCTCCTGCAATGAGCAGTTCTTC	CATSRDAMGDTSCNEQFF
NA	TRBV5-6	NA	TRBJ2-5	TGTGCCAGCAGCCCACGGACTCAAGAGACCCAGTACTTC	CASSPRTQETQYF
NA	TRBV30	NA	TRBJ1-6	TGTGCCTGCCTATCGAGGGGGAACAGTAGGAGCTCCTATAATTCACCCCTCCACTTT	CACLSRGNSRSSYNSPLHF
few	TRBV13	NA	TRBJ2-3	TGTGCCAGCAGCCAGAACATACCCGACAGACGCACAGATACGCAGTATTTT	CASSQNIPDRRTDTQYF
NA	TRBV2	NA	TRBJ1-1	TGTGCCAGCACTGTTCCGAACACTGAAGCTTTCTTT	CASTVPNTEAFF
NA	TRBV10-2	NA	TRBJ1-6	TGCGCCAGCAGTGACTCCGGGGCCATGACGTCCTCCTATAATTCACCCCTCCACTTT	CASSDSGAMTSSYNSPLHF
once	TRBV30	NA	TRBJ1-2	TGTGCCTGGAGTGTCGAGAGGGCGGCTGGCTACACCTTC	CAWSVERAAGYTF
NA	TRBV9	NA	TRBJ2-5	TGTGCCAGCAGCGTAGAAGGTCACCAAGAGACCCAGTACTTC	CASSVEGHQETQYF
NA	TRBV7-8	TRBD1	TRBJ1-2	TGTGCCAGCAGCTCGGGACAGTATGGCTACACCTTC	CASSSGQYGYTF
NA	TRBV19	TRBD1	TRBJ1-5	TGTACCAGCCACCCAGGGGGACAGACCAATCAGCCCCAGCATTTT	CTSHPGGQTNQPQHF
NA	TRBV19	NA	TRBJ1-5	TGTGCCAGTAGGCGGAGGGCGAGCAATCAGCCCCAGCATTTT	CASRRRASNQPQHF
NA	TRBV27	NA	TRBJ1-1	TGTGCCAGCAGTTCCGGTACCATGATGAACACTGAAGCTTTCTTT	CASSSGTMMNTEAFF
NA	TRBV6-5	TRBD1	TRBJ1-3	TGTGCCAGCAGTTACTCAGGGGGCGTAGACACCATATATTTT	CASSYSGGVDTIYF
NA	TRBV14	NA	TRBJ1-4	TGTGCCAGCAGCCAAGTAGAGGGGGGTAAACTGTTTTTT	CASSQVEGGKLFF
NA	TRBV7-2	TRBD2	TRBJ2-5	TGTGCCAGCAGCTTAGTGACTAGCGGGAGTGGGACCCAGTACTTC	CASSLVTSGSGTQYF
medium-sized	TRBV7-2	NA	TRBJ2-2	TGTGCCAGCAGCTCTACAGGGACCGGGGAGCTGTTTTTT	CASSSTGTGELFF
NA	TRBV18	TRBD1	TRBJ1-5	TGTGCCAGCTCACCGGGACAGGAAGGATGGAGTCAGCCCCAGCATTTT	CASSPGQEGWSQPQHF
NA	TRBV7-2	NA	TRBJ1-1	TGTGCCAGCAGCCTGCGCCGGGACGCTGAGGAAGCTTTCTTT	CASSLRRDAEEAFF
NA	TRBV11-3	TRBD2	TRBJ2-1	TGTGCCAGCAGCTTAAGAGGCGGACTAGCGGGAGGGCCCTCCTACAATGAGCAGTTCTTC	CASSLRGGLAGGPSYNEQFF
NA	TRBV15	TRBD2	TRBJ2-3	TGTGCCACCACCAGAAGCCTCCTTAGCGGGAGTAGCACAGATACGCAGTATTTT	CATTRSLLSGSSTDTQYF
NA	TRBV7-2	NA	TRBJ1-1	TGTGCCAGCAGCTTCCCCGTAAACACTGAAGCTTTCTTT	CASSFPVNTEAFF
NA	TRBV10-2	NA	TRBJ1-1	TGCGCCACCATGGTAGGGGGGAACACTGAAGCTTTCTTT	CATMVGGNTEAFF
NA	TRBV18	TRBD1	TRBJ1-5	TGTGCCAGCTCAATCGGGACAGGTGGGCAGGGTCAGCCCCAGCATTTT	CASSIGTGGQGQPQHF
once	TRBV18	NA	TRBJ2-3	TGTGCCAGCTCACCAAAGTTGGGGAGTCCAGATACGCAGTATTTT	CASSPKLGSPDTQYF
NA	TRBV11-3	NA	TRBJ2-1	TGTGCCAGCAGCTTAGGGGCACTACGACAGCAGTTCTTC	CASSLGALRQQFF
NA	TRBV6-5	TRBD1	TRBJ2-7	TGTGCCAGCAGTTACCTAGGACAGGGGAGCAACGAGCAGTACTTC	CASSYLGQGSNEQYF
NA	TRBV5-1	TRBD1	TRBJ1-4	TGCGCCAGCAGCGGGACAGGAGATAATGAAAAACTGTTTTTT	CASSGTGDNEKLFF
NA	TRBV5-1	NA	TRBJ1-2	TGCGCCAGCAGCTTGGACCCTACTCCTAACTATGGCTACACCTTC	CASSLDPTPNYGYTF
NA	TRBV6-5	NA	TRBJ1-3	TGTGCCAGCAGTTGGGGGAGGGAAAACACCATATATTTT	CASSWGRENTIYF
NA	TRBV30	NA	TRBJ1-2	TGTGCCTGGGGCCCAGGGGTGGGCTATGGCTACACCTTC	CAWGPGVGYGYTF
NA	TRBV5-4	NA	TRBJ1-5	TGTGCCAGCAGCTCGGACAGAGATCAGCCCCAGCATTTT	CASSSDRDQPQHF
NA	TRBV19	TRBD1	TRBJ2-2	TGTGCCAGTACCCTGGGACAGGGGACTTCGAACACCGGGGAGCTGTTTTTT	CASTLGQGTSNTGELFF
NA	TRBV10-2	NA	TRBJ1-1	TGCGCCAGCATCGATACCCGGACATTATCGGGATGGACTGAAGCTTTCTTT	CASIDTRTLSGWTEAFF
NA	TRBV10-3	TRBD2	TRBJ2-3	TGTGCCATCAGGGGAGCGGGGGGGACAGATACGCAGTATTTT	CAIRGAGGTDTQYF
NA	TRBV18	TRBD1	TRBJ2-5	TGTGCCAGCTCATCATCACCGGGACAGGAGGGAGAGACCCAGTACTTC	CASSSSPGQEGETQYF
NA	TRBV6-5	TRBD1	TRBJ1-5	TGTGCCAGCAGTCCGGGACAGCGCAATCAGCCCCAGCATTTT	CASSPGQRNQPQHF
few	TRBV19	NA	TRBJ2-3	TGTGCCAGTAGTATAGGGCAGTTGAGGTCAGATACGCAGTATTTT	CASSIGQLRSDTQYF
NA	TRBV6-5	TRBD1	TRBJ2-7	TGTGCCAGCAGCCGGACAGGCGAGCAGTACTTC	CASSRTGEQYF
NA	TRBV7-6	NA	TRBJ2-1	TGTGCCAGCAGCTTAGCGGGGCAATACAATGAGCAGTTCTTC	CASSLAGQYNEQFF
NA	TRBV30	NA	TRBJ1-4	TGTGCCTGGAGTTCTACCGGGTTTGCAACTAATGAAAAACTGTTTTTT	CAWSSTGFATNEKLFF